The sequence of this T cell receptor (beta chain) was determined in a study of glioma-infiltrating T cells after dendritic cell vaccination. About the study: Monocyte-derived dendritic cells, cultured 7 to 8 days with IL-4 and GM-CSF, were pulsed with autologous tumor lysate.

The germline CDR1 and CDR2 sequences are MNHEY and SMNVEV (reference sequence). The V and J ends lost 2 bases and 9 bases, in that order; junction bases with no gene match: 13. The CDR3 spans 17 residues. Assay used: immunoSEQ multiplex PCR; TCRdb lists only in-frame clones, some missing. The top ten hold around 8% of the sample, which has 85,000 to 100,000 clones, about 85% seen once. Time point specified: after dendritic cell vaccination, including at tumor progression/relapse. The TCR comes from a human donor with glioblastoma. The source material was blood, sampled after dendritic cell vaccination. This chain uses TRBV27 with TRBJ1-6; 7 nucleotides align to TRBD1. The CDR3: CASSLVSVGQGGSPLHF. For the CDR3, the DNA is TGTGCCAGCAGTTTAGTCTCGGTGGGGCAGGGGGGTTCACCCCTCCACTTT.